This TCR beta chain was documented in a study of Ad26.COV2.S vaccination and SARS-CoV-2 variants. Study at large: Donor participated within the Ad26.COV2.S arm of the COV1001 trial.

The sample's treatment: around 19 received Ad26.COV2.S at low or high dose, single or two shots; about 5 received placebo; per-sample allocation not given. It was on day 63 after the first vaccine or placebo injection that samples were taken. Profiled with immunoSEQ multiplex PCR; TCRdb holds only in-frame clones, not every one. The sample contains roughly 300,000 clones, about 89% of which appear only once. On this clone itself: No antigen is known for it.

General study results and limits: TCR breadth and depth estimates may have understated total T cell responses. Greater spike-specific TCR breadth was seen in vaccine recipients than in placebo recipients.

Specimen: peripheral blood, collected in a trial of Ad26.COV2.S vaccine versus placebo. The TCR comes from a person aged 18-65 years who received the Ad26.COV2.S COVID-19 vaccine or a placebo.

The CDR3 nucleotides read TGTGCCATCAGGGGGCAGGGGACGCTTTATGGCTACACCTTC. Amino acids: CAIRGQGTLYGYTF. This rearrangement joins TRBV10-3 to TRBJ1-2, with D tentatively TRBD1 (6 bases). The germline V and J ends were trimmed by 6 bases and 5 bases, with 16 bases remaining between them. Per the germline V gene, CDR1 is ENHRY and CDR2 is SYGVKD. This CDR3 has 14 residues.